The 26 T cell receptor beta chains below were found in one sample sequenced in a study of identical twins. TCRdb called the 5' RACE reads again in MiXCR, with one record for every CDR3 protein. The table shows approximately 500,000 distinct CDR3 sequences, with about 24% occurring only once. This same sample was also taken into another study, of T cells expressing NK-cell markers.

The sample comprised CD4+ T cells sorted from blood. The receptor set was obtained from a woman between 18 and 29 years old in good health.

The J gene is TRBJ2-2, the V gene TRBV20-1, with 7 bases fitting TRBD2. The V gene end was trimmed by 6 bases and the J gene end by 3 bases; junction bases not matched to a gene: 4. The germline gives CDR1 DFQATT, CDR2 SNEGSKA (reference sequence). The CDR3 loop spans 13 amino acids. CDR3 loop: CSAMAGDTGELFF. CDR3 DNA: TGCAGTGCCATGGCGGGAGACACCGGGGAGCTGTTTTTT.

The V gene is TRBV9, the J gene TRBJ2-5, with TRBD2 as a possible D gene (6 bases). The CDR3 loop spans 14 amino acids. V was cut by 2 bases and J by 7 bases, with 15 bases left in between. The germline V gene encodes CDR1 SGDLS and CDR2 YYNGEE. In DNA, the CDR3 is TGTGCCAGCAGCGTCGGTGGGAGTAGCGGGACCCAGTACTTC. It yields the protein CASSVGGSSGTQYF.

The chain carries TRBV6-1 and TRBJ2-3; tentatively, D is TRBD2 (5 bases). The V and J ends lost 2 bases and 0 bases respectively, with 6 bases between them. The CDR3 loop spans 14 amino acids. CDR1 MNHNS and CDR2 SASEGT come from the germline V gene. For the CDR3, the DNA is TGTGCCAGCAGTGAACGAGGGAGCACAGATACGCAGTATTTT. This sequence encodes CASSERGSTDTQYF.

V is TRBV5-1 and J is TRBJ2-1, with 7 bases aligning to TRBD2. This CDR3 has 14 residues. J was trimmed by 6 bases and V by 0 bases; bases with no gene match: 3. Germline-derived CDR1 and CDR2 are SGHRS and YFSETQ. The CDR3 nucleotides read TGCGCCAGCAGCTTGGGTAGCGGGCCCAATGAGCAGTTCTTC. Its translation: CASSLGSGPNEQFF.

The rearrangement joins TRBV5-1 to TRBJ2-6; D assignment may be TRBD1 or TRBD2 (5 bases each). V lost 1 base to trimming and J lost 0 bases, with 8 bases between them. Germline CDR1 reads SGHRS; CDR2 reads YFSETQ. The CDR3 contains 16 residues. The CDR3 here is CASSLSGRSGANVLTF. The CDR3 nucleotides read TGCGCCAGCAGCTTGTCGGGGCGCTCTGGGGCCAACGTCCTGACTTTC.

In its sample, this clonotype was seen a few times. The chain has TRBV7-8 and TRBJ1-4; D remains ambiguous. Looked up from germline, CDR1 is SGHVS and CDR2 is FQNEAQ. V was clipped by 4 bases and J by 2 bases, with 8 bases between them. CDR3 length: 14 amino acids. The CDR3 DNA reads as TGTGCCAGCAGCTACCGGATCACTAATGAAAAACTGTTTTTT. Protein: CASSYRITNEKLFF.

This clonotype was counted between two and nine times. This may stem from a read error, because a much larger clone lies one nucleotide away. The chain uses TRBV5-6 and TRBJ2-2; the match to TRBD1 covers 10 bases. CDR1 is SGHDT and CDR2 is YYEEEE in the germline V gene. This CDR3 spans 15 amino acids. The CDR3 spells CANSPGTGVTGELFF. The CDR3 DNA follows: TGTGCCAACAGCCCCGGGACAGGGGTAACCGGGGAGCTGTTTTTT.

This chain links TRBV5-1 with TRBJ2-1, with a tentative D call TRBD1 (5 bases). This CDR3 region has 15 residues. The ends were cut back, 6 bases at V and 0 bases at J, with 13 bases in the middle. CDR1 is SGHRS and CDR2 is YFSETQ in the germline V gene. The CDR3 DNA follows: TGCGCCAGCACCTACCAGGGTTCCTCCTACAATGAGCAGTTCTTC. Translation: CASTYQGSSYNEQFF.

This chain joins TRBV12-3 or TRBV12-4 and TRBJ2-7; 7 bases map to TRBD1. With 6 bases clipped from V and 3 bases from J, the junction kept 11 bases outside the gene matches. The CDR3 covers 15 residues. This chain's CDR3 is CASSPPGQLLYEQYF. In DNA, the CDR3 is TGTGCCAGCAGCCCCCCGGGACAGTTACTCTACGAGCAGTACTTC.

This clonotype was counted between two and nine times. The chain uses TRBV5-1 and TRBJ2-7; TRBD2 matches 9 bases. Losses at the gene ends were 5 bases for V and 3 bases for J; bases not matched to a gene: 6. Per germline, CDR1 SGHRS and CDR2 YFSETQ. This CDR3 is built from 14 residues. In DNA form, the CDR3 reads TGCGCCAGCAGACCCTCTAGCGGGAACTACGAGCAGTACTTC. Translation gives CASRPSSGNYEQYF.

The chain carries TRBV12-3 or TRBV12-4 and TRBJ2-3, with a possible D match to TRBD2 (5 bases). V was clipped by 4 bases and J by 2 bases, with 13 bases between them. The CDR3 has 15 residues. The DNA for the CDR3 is TGTGCCAGCAGTTCCCGGACTCTAAACACAGATACGCAGTATTTT. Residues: CASSSRTLNTDTQYF.

The CDR3 DNA reads TGCGCCAGCGGCGGGGGCCCGGACACTGAAGCTTTCTTT. Translation: CASGGGPDTEAFF. This sequence joins TRBV5-1 and TRBJ1-1; a weak D match, TRBD1 (6 bases). V was trimmed by 7 bases and J by 3 bases, leaving 13 bases between them. The CDR3 is made up of 13 amino acids. The germline V gene has CDR1 SGHRS and CDR2 YFSETQ.

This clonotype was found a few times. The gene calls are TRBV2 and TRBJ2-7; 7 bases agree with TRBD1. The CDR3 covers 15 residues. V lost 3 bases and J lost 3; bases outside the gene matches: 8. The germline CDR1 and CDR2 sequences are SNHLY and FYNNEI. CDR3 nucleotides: TGTGCCAGCAGTGAGCGCCAGGGGGATCTCTACGAGCAGTACTTC. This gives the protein CASSERQGDLYEQYF.

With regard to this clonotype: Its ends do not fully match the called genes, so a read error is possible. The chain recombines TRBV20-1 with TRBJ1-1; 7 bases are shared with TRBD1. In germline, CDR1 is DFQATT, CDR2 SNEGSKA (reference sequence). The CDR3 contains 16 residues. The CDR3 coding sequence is TGCTGTGCTAGAGATTGGCCAGGGGGAGTGAACACTGAAGCTTTCTTT. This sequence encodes CCARDWPGGVNTEAFF.

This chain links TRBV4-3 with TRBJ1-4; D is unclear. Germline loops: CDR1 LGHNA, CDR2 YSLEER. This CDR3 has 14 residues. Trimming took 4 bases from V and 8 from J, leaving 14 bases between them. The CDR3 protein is CASSLPGLGEKLFF. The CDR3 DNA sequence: TGCGCCAGCAGCCTCCCGGGGTTAGGCGAAAAACTGTTTTTT.

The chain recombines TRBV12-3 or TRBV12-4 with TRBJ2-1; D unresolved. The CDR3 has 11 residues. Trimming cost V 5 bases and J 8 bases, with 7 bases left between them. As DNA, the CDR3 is TGTGCCAGCAGTATAAGCGATGAGCAGTTCTTC. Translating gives CASSISDEQFF.

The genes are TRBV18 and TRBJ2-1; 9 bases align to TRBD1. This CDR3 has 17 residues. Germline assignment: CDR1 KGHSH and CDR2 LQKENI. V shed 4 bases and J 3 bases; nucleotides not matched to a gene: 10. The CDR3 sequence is CASSLEQGQGNYNEQFF. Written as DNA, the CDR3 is TGTGCCAGCTCACTAGAACAAGGACAGGGGAACTACAATGAGCAGTTCTTC.

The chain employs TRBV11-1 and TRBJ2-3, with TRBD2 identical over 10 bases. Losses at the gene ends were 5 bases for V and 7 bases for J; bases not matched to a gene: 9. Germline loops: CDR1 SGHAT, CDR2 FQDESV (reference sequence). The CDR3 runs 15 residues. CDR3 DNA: TGTGCCAGCAGCCGTAGACTAGCGGGCCCATATACGCAGTATTTT. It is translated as CASSRRLAGPYTQYF. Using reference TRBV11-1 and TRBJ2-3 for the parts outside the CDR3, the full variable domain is EAEVAQSPRYKITEKSQAVAFWCDPISGHATLYWYRQILGQGPELLVQFQDESVVDDSQLPKDRFSAERLKGVDSTLKIQPAELGDSAMYLCASSRRLAGPYTQYFGPGTRLTVL.

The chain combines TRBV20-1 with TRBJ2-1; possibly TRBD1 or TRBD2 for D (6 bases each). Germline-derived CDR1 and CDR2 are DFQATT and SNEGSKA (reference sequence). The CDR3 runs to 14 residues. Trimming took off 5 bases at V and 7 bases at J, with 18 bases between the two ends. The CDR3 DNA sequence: TGCAGTGCTCCACTTGGGGGGCCTTTGAATGAGCAGTTCTTC. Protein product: CSAPLGGPLNEQFF.

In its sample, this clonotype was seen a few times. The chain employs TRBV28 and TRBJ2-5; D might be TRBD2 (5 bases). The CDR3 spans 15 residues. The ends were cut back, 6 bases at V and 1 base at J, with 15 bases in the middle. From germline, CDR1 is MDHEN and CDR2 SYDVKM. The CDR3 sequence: CASSGGAGTQETQYF. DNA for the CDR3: TGTGCCAGCAGCGGTGGCGCGGGTACCCAAGAGACCCAGTACTTC.

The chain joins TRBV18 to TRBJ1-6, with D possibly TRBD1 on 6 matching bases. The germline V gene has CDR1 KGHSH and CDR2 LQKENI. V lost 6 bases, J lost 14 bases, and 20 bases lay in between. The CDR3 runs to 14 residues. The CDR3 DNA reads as TGTGCCAGCTCTAAAACGCGGGACAACTTGTCCCTCCACTTT. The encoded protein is CASSKTRDNLSLHF.

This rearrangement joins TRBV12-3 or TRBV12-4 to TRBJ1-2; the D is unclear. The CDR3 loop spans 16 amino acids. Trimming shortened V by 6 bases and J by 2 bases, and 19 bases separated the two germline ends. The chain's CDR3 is CASSSISRSGNYGYTF. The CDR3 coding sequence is TGTGCCAGCAGCTCCATCAGCAGGTCAGGCAACTATGGCTACACCTTC.

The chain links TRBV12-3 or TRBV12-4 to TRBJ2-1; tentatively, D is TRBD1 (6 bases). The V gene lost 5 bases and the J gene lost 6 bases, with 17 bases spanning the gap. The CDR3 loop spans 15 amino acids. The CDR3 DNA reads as TGTGCCAGCAGTCCCGTCACAGGACAGTTCAATGAGCAGTTCTTC. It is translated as CASSPVTGQFNEQFF.

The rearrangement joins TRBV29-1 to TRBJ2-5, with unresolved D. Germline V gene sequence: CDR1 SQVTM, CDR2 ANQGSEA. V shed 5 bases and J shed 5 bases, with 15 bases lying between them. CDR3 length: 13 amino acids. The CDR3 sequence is CSVRTTRSETQYF. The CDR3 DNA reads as TGCAGCGTTCGAACCACCCGAAGCGAGACCCAGTACTTC.

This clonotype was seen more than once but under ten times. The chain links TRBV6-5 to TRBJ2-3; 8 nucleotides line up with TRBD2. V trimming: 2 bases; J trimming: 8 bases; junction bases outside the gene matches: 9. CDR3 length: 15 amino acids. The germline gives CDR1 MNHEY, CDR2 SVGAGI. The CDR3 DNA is TGTGCCAGCAGTTACGTGGCGGGAGGCCCAGCTACGCAGTATTTT. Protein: CASSYVAGGPATQYF.

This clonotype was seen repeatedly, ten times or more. The CDR3 nucleotides are TGTGCCAGCAGTACCGACAAGTACTATGGCTACACCTTC. This sequence encodes CASSTDKYYGYTF. The chain has TRBV12-3 or TRBV12-4 and TRBJ1-2; no definite D call. Trimming shortened V by 5 bases and J by 3 bases, and 10 bases separated the two germline ends. This CDR3 spans 13 amino acids.